Listed below are T cell receptor beta chains from one sample, sequenced in a study of naive and memory T cell subsets. TCRdb itself ran the 5' RACE reads through MiXCR, one entry per CDR3 protein. The sample records fewer than 40,000 distinct CDR3 sequences, over 15% being singletons. Every receptor here comes from a female donor in good health. CDR3s include the opening cysteine and the closing phenylalanine or tryptophan. The order of the fields is V gene, CDR3 protein.

V gene: TRBV11-2; CDR3 protein: CASSLVRLGVQYTEAFF
V gene: TRBV11-2; CDR3 protein: CASSLGRAETQYF
V gene: TRBV27; CDR3 protein: CASSRGGVETQYF
V gene: TRBV5-6; CDR3 protein: CAAGAGSTDTQYF
V gene: TRBV20-1; CDR3 protein: CSARDLGGGKNIQYF
V gene: TRBV5-5; CDR3 protein: CASSSHRVSTNEKLFF
V gene: TRBV2; CDR3 protein: CASSEWGVPSTDTQYF
V gene: TRBV3-1; CDR3 protein: CASSQDTANTEAFF
V gene: TRBV20-1; CDR3 protein: CSAPSGGLDEQYF
V gene: TRBV7-8; CDR3 protein: CASSLGAIGQGTF
V gene: TRBV7-3; CDR3 protein: CASSLTGGTDTQYF
V gene: TRBV4-1; CDR3 protein: CASTDGTSGTDTQYF
V gene: TRBV5-1; CDR3 protein: CASSLLGAKLETQYF
V gene: TRBV6-5; CDR3 protein: CASSRFAGNTIYF
V gene: TRBV21-1; CDR3 protein: CASSNRDRVNEQYF
V gene: TRBV4-1; CDR3 protein: CASSQDDSGGNIQYF
V gene: TRBV20-1; CDR3 protein: CSARGRGYEQYF
V gene: TRBV18; CDR3 protein: CASSPPGLAGSTDTQYF
V gene: TRBV29-1; CDR3 protein: CSVNPQGQYGYTF
V gene: TRBV9; CDR3 protein: CASSPGTSGGVSYEQYF
V gene: TRBV5-1; CDR3 protein: CASSIGQGPQETQYF
V gene: TRBV6-5; CDR3 protein: CASSPSGQGYGYTF
V gene: TRBV29-1; CDR3 protein: CSVDPGQGVGGYTF
V gene: TRBV7-2; CDR3 protein: CASSPDRAVGDTQYF
V gene: TRBV4-1; CDR3 protein: CASSPRQGAYEQYF
V gene: TRBV7-7; CDR3 protein: CASSPTLSRGTYNEQFF
V gene: TRBV12-3/TRBV12-4; CDR3 protein: CASSPSGTSTDTQYF
V gene: TRBV20-1; CDR3 protein: CSARVPNRGRGPAETQYF
V gene: TRBV20-1; CDR3 protein: CSARKLAISSYEQYF
V gene: TRBV27; CDR3 protein: CASRSTSGDGAQYF
V gene: TRBV29-1; CDR3 protein: CSVDQINYGYTF
V gene: TRBV7-9; CDR3 protein: CASSPRRGGDGYTF
V gene: TRBV5-4; CDR3 protein: CASSTQGHPNGDTQYF
V gene: TRBV3-1; CDR3 protein: CASSHATAGKSYEQYF
V gene: TRBV10-3; CDR3 protein: CAISGKNTEAFF
V gene: TRBV6-5; CDR3 protein: CASSYSIPNTEAFF
V gene: TRBV12-3/TRBV12-4; CDR3 protein: CASSPGTDTQYF
V gene: TRBV12-3/TRBV12-4; CDR3 protein: CASRMGQGYEQYF
V gene: TRBV6-2/TRBV6-3; CDR3 protein: CASSYPLTSGVTDTQYF
V gene: TRBV6-5; CDR3 protein: CASSYGQKAYEQYF
V gene: TRBV20-1; CDR3 protein: CSARTGAGDTEAFF
V gene: TRBV3-1; CDR3 protein: CASSMTRGQETQYF
V gene: TRBV29-1; CDR3 protein: CSAGLGVSSYEQYF
V gene: TRBV29-1; CDR3 protein: CSVEEGAEAFF
V gene: TRBV18; CDR3 protein: CASSPSGGTGGHEQYF
V gene: TRBV5-1; CDR3 protein: CASSHRDRDGYTF
V gene: TRBV20-1; CDR3 protein: CSARSGRREQYF
V gene: TRBV6-4; CDR3 protein: CASSDGRGGQDTQYF
V gene: TRBV6-5; CDR3 protein: CASSYSIVYGGYTF
V gene: TRBV11-2; CDR3 protein: CASSFAGRGEQYF